This entry is about one T cell receptor (beta chain). Its cognate antigen is unknown. At one end, the junction sequence differs from germline, possibly due to a read error. These data come from a study of graft-versus-host responses after intestinal transplantation. Study-wide findings and caveats: Early post-transplant declines in HvG were associated with peak levels of circulating GvH clones.

Using immunoSEQ multiplex PCR, the repertoire was profiled, and TCRdb retains in-frame clones only, with some absent. The data show about 45,000 clones, 91% seen once. Germline loops: CDR1 DFQATT, CDR2 SNEGSKA (reference sequence). CDR3 length equals 10 residues. The rearrangement uses TRBV20-1 and TRBJ2-7; D gene uncertain. Sequencing used PBMCs, obtained 524 days after transplant. The source of this sequence is a human patient who received an intestinal transplant, so some T cells may come from the graft donor. CDR3 amino acids: CSAGEYEQYF. For the CDR3, the DNA is TGCAGTGCTGGAGAGTATGAGCAGTACTTC.